This TCR beta chain was recorded in a study of neurological immune-mediated disorders. Findings and limits, study-wide: No CDR3 amino acid sequences were shared by expanded clones across subjects, suggesting private repertoires in all groups.

As regards this clonotype: The antigen remains unidentified.

Indicated time point: longitudinal time-point 3. The unsorted libraries originated from 2 million PBMCs that had been stored at -80 C. TCRdb redid the calling of the 5' RACE reads with MiXCR, one entry per CDR3 protein. The repertoire has 40,000 or so distinct CDR3 sequences, around an eighth of them found once; the top ten carry 9.5% to 12%. The trim removed 4 bases at V and 0 bases at J, leaving 3 bases unmatched. CDR1 is SGHRS, CDR2 YFSETQ, per germline. This CDR3 is 14 amino acids long. The chain combines TRBV5-1 with TRBJ1-1; 7 bases align to TRBD1. The source is a man aged 30-40 years in good health. Specimen: PBMCs. CDR3 sequence reads: CASSEGQLNTEAFF. CDR3 sequence (DNA): TGCGCCAGCAGCGAGGGACAGTTGAACACTGAAGCTTTCTTT. Filled out from reference TRBV5-1 and TRBJ1-1, the complete variable domain reads KAGVTQTPRYLIKTRGQQVTLSCSPISGHRSVSWYQQTPGQGLQFLFEYFSETQRNKGNFPGRFSGRQFSNSRSEMNVSTLELGDSALYLCASSEGQLNTEAFFGQGTRLTVV.